The 7 T cell receptor beta chains reported below all come from one sample, sequenced in a study of T cell repertoires in cytomegalovirus infection. TCRdb independently ran MiXCR on the reads; one entry per CDR3 protein. Of under 200,000 distinct CDR3 sequences in the sample, 8.5% to 10% were seen once. Sequencing was carried out using PBMCs. The receptors were gathered from a human donor in good health (CMV status not recorded). Some clones in this sample may be carry-over from other donors' samples.

This clonotype was recorded many times. The CDR3 DNA sequence: TGTGCCAGCAGTTTTCGGAACACCATATATTTT. This encodes CASSFRNTIYF. The gene calls are TRBV28 and TRBJ1-3; the D is unclear. Germline V lookup: CDR1 MDHEN, CDR2 SYDVKM. With 3 bases removed from V and 7 bases from J, the gap between germline ends came to 4 bases. The CDR3 has 11 residues.

This clonotype came up many times. The chain joins TRBV7-2 to TRBJ1-2; D not resolved. Trimming cost V 2 bases and J 3 bases, with 7 bases left between them. Germline V gene lookup returns CDR1 SGHTA and CDR2 FQGNSA. The CDR3 spans 13 residues. Here the CDR3 reads CASSLQLDYGYTF. CDR3 coding DNA: TGTGCCAGCAGCTTACAACTGGACTATGGCTACACCTTC.

This clonotype was observed at least ten times. V is TRBV7-2 and J is TRBJ1-6, with a weak D call TRBD1 (6 bases). V was pared by 4 bases and J by 8 bases, with 15 bases between. The CDR3 runs 15 residues. CDR1 is SGHTA and CDR2 is FQGNSA in the germline V gene. CDR3 in amino acids: CASSSSRGPYSPLHF. The CDR3 DNA sequence: TGTGCCAGCAGCTCCTCCAGGGGTCCTTATTCACCCCTCCACTTT.

This clonotype was seen only a few times. J is TRBJ2-7 and V is TRBV5-1; 12 positions agree with TRBD2. Germline V gene data show CDR1 as SGHRS and CDR2 as YFSETQ. The CDR3 runs 15 residues. After removal of 5 bases from V and 2 bases from J, the junction contained 5 bases not matched to a gene. The CDR3 spells CASRLAGGSTYEQYF. CDR3 sequence (DNA): TGCGCCAGCAGACTAGCGGGGGGTTCTACCTACGAGCAGTACTTC.

Worth noting for this clonotype: This may be a read error, as it is one base from a much larger clone. The CDR3 nucleotides read TGTGCCAGCAGCGCCTGGGGGAACACTGAAGCTTTCTTT. This codes for CASSAWGNTEAFF. This rearrangement joins TRBV5-4 to TRBJ1-1; D gene uncertain. The ends were cut back, 4 bases at V and 1 base at J, with 8 bases in the middle. The CDR3 contains 13 residues. Germline V gene sequence: CDR1 SGHNT, CDR2 YYREEE (reference sequence).

This clonotype was seen repeatedly, ten times or more. The CDR3 coding sequence is TGTGCCAGCAATAGGGGCTTGCAGGCCACTGAAGCTTTCTTT. This translates into CASNRGLQATEAFF. The V gene is TRBV6-2 or TRBV6-3, the J gene TRBJ1-1, with a possible D match to TRBD1 (5 bases). Germline assignment: CDR1 MNHEY and CDR2 SVGEGT. CDR3 length: 14 amino acids. V gave up 7 bases and J gave up 4 bases, with 16 bases separating them.

This clonotype was observed at least ten times. The chain combines TRBV7-3 with TRBJ2-1, with 8 bases aligning to TRBD1. V trimming: 1 base; J trimming: 0 bases; junction bases outside the gene matches: 5. The CDR3 covers 17 residues. CDR1 SGHTA and CDR2 FQGTGA come from the germline V gene. The CDR3 nucleotides read TGTGCCAGCAGCTTAAGTCCAGGGGGCAGCTCCTACAATGAGCAGTTCTTC. Translating it yields CASSLSPGGSSYNEQFF.